These T cell receptor beta chains were read from a single sample in a study of metastatic and nonmetastatic thyroid tumors. MiXCR re-clonotyped the PCR reads for TCRdb. The sample lists about 92,000 clones; 15% were seen once. The material sequenced was blood. Receptors originate from a female donor with papillary thyroid cancer or a benign thyroid nodule (not recorded which). Some clones in this sample may be carry-over from other donors' samples. Both conserved end residues are part of each CDR3. A D gene is named only where the DNA matches it firmly. Clone size is given for some rows only: seen once, a few or many times, or a class if the clone is expanded.

abundance: many; d_gene: -; v_gene: TRBV28; j_gene: TRBJ1-6; CDR3nt: TGTGCCAGCAGTCTGGCAGGGGAAGGTTCACCCCTCCACTTT; CDR3aa: CASSLAGEGSPLHF
abundance: many; d_gene: -; v_gene: TRBV3-1; j_gene: TRBJ1-1; CDR3nt: TGTGCCAGCAGCCAAGCCCCCACCAGAAACACTGAAGCTTTCTTT; CDR3aa: CASSQAPTRNTEAFF
abundance: many; d_gene: -; v_gene: TRBV6-2/TRBV6-3; j_gene: TRBJ1-2; CDR3nt: TGTGCCAGCTCCATTTCCGGACGGCAAAACTATGGCTACACCTTC; CDR3aa: CASSISGRQNYGYTF
abundance: many; d_gene: -; v_gene: TRBV9; j_gene: TRBJ2-5; CDR3nt: TGTGCCAGCAGCGCCGAGGGACGGAAGCAAGAGACCCAGTACTTC; CDR3aa: CASSAEGRKQETQYF
abundance: many; d_gene: -; v_gene: TRBV11-1; j_gene: TRBJ1-1; CDR3nt: TGTGCCAGCAGCGAGCCTCCGAACACTGAAGCTTTCTTT; CDR3aa: CASSEPPNTEAFF
abundance: many; d_gene: TRBD1; v_gene: TRBV20-1; j_gene: TRBJ2-5; CDR3nt: TGCAGTGCCCAGGGACAGTGGGAGACCCAGTACTTC; CDR3aa: CSAQGQWETQYF
abundance: many; d_gene: TRBD2; v_gene: TRBV9; j_gene: TRBJ2-5; CDR3nt: TGTGCCAGCACCCCGTTGGGGGGGTACCAAGAGACCCAGTACTTC; CDR3aa: CASTPLGGYQETQYF
abundance: -; d_gene: TRBD1; v_gene: TRBV7-9; j_gene: TRBJ2-5; CDR3nt: TGTGCCAGCGGACAGGGGGCCCACGGCCAAGAGACCCAGTACTTC; CDR3aa: CASGQGAHGQETQYF
abundance: many; d_gene: TRBD2; v_gene: TRBV20-1; j_gene: TRBJ2-1; CDR3nt: TGCAGTGCTAAAGGACTAGCGGGGACCCGCTCCTACAATGAGCAGTTCTTC; CDR3aa: CSAKGLAGTRSYNEQFF
abundance: many; d_gene: -; v_gene: TRBV6-2/TRBV6-3; j_gene: TRBJ1-2; CDR3nt: TGTGCCAGCAGATATAACAGGGAACAGACCGAGCCAGTACCTTGGTATGGCTACACCTTC; CDR3aa: CASRYNREQTEPVPWYGYTF
abundance: -; d_gene: -; v_gene: TRBV7-2; j_gene: TRBJ1-1; CDR3nt: TGTGCCAGCAGCCCTGGGGGTACTGAAGCTTTCTTT; CDR3aa: CASSPGGTEAFF
abundance: many; d_gene: TRBD2; v_gene: TRBV5-1; j_gene: TRBJ2-1; CDR3nt: TGCGCCAGCAATATCACCCCCCTGGGCGGGGGGGCAAACAATGAGCAGTTCTTC; CDR3aa: CASNITPLGGGANNEQFF
abundance: few; d_gene: TRBD1; v_gene: TRBV6-6; j_gene: TRBJ1-3; CDR3nt: TGTGCCAGCATTTATCGGACAGGGGGCGCATTTGGAAACACCATATATTTT; CDR3aa: CASIYRTGGAFGNTIYF
abundance: once; d_gene: TRBD1; v_gene: TRBV7-2; j_gene: TRBJ2-5; CDR3nt: TGTGCCAGCAGCTTTGCCGGGACAGCCCAAGAGGCCCAGTACTTC; CDR3aa: CASSFAGTAQEAQYF
abundance: many; d_gene: -; v_gene: TRBV6-1; j_gene: TRBJ2-2; CDR3nt: TGTGCCAGCAGTTCCGGGACTTCGAACACCGGGGAGCTGTTTTTT; CDR3aa: CASSSGTSNTGELFF
abundance: many; d_gene: TRBD2; v_gene: TRBV7-2; j_gene: TRBJ2-5; CDR3nt: TGTGCCACTCAGGCGGGACTAAGACAAGAGACCCAGTACTTC; CDR3aa: CATQAGLRQETQYF
abundance: many; d_gene: -; v_gene: TRBV6-2/TRBV6-3; j_gene: TRBJ2-1; CDR3nt: TGTGCCAGCAGTTACCCCGACAGACAGACCTTC; CDR3aa: CASSYPDRQTF
abundance: few; d_gene: TRBD2; v_gene: TRBV6-5; j_gene: TRBJ2-1; CDR3nt: TGTGCCAGCAGTTACACCCTCCTAGCGGGAGAGGAGTTCTTC; CDR3aa: CASSYTLLAGEEFF
abundance: many; d_gene: TRBD2; v_gene: TRBV10-2; j_gene: TRBJ2-5; CDR3nt: TGCGCCAGCCAACTGGGTAGCGGGGGATGGGCGGAGACCCAGTACTTC; CDR3aa: CASQLGSGGWAETQYF
abundance: many; d_gene: TRBD1; v_gene: TRBV27; j_gene: TRBJ1-4; CDR3nt: TGTGCCAGCAGTTTATTCTACAGGGGTGCGACTGAAAAACTGTTTTTT; CDR3aa: CASSLFYRGATEKLFF
abundance: many; d_gene: -; v_gene: TRBV5-6; j_gene: TRBJ1-2; CDR3nt: TGTGCCAGCAGCTTGTCCGCGCATGGCTACACCTTC; CDR3aa: CASSLSAHGYTF
abundance: many; d_gene: -; v_gene: TRBV3-1; j_gene: TRBJ1-5; CDR3nt: TGTGCCAGCAGTCAAGACCTAACCGATCAGCCCCAGCATTTT; CDR3aa: CASSQDLTDQPQHF
abundance: many; d_gene: -; v_gene: TRBV19; j_gene: TRBJ2-5; CDR3nt: TGTGCCAGTAGTCGATACAGGGACGAGACCCAGTACTTC; CDR3aa: CASSRYRDETQYF
abundance: many; d_gene: TRBD1; v_gene: TRBV27; j_gene: TRBJ2-1; CDR3nt: TGTGCCAGCAGTCTATACGACAGGGCCTACAATGAGCAGTTCTTC; CDR3aa: CASSLYDRAYNEQFF
abundance: many; d_gene: TRBD1; v_gene: TRBV15; j_gene: TRBJ2-7; CDR3nt: TGTGCCACCAGCAGAGTCCTCTCGGGACAGGGAATATACGAGCAGTACTTC; CDR3aa: CATSRVLSGQGIYEQYF
abundance: many; d_gene: -; v_gene: TRBV5-4; j_gene: TRBJ2-2; CDR3nt: TGTGCCAGCAGATCGCGGAACACCGGGGAGCTGTTTTTT; CDR3aa: CASRSRNTGELFF
abundance: many; d_gene: TRBD2; v_gene: TRBV6-1; j_gene: TRBJ2-5; CDR3nt: TGTGCCAGCAGTGATCTGGCTAGCGGGGAAGAGACCCAGTACTTC; CDR3aa: CASSDLASGEETQYF
abundance: many; d_gene: -; v_gene: TRBV2; j_gene: TRBJ1-4; CDR3nt: TGTGCCAGCTCTACGAGGGAGCAAAATGAAAAACTGTTTTTT; CDR3aa: CASSTREQNEKLFF
abundance: many; d_gene: -; v_gene: TRBV15; j_gene: TRBJ1-2; CDR3nt: TGTGCCACCAGAAGAAGCGGTTATGGCTACACCTTC; CDR3aa: CATRRSGYGYTF